This TCR beta chain came from a study of tissue T cells after allogeneic stem cell transplantation. General study results and limits: Shared clones across patients were few; motif clustering revealed tissue-specific shared signatures.

Profiling relied on immunoSEQ multiplex PCR, and the TCRdb table lists in-frame clones only, not all of them. The sample yields approximately 1,500 clones, under 55% seen once. A note on this clone: What it recognizes is unknown. At one end, the junction sequence differs from germline, possibly due to a read error. Germline and genes: mouse. The observed sequence ends 1 residue before the CDR3 terminus, with the missing tail filled in from the germline J gene. Other nucleotide sequences in the sample specify the same CDR3.

Germline-derived CDR1 and CDR2 are SGHSA and FRNQAP. The CDR3 has 14 residues. Time point described: mouse harvest day 14 after allogeneic transplant. The graft held 10^6 splenic CD5+ T cells and 10^7 T-cell-depleted bone marrow cells. B6 (H2b) cells into BALB/c (H2d) mice; tissues taken at day 7 or 14. The genes are TRBV16 and TRBJ2-7; maybe TRBD1 (6 bases). The sequencing sample was made of liver tissue. The TCR originated in a female BALB/c mouse given C57BL/6 T cells with graft-versus-host disease after an allogeneic hematopoietic cell transplant. The sequenced part of the CDR3 DNA is TGCGCAAGCAGCTTTTTGGGACAATCCTATGAACAGTAC. Protein product: CASSFLGQSYEQY. The whole CDR3 region reads CASSFLGQSYEQYF.